Detailed here is one T cell receptor beta chain. The antigen is unknown. The CDR3 is 15 amino acids. V lost 7 bases and J lost 0, with 12 bases in between. CDR1 SGHTA and CDR2 FQGNSA come from the germline V gene. Then a second PCR, running about 7 to 11 cycles, was carried out with a sample-barcoded 5' primer and a J-beta primer mix. TCRdb reprocessed the 5' RACE reads with MiXCR, giving one entry per CDR3 protein. The sample lists around 700,000 distinct CDR3 sequences, 20% to 25% seen once, with roughly 9% in the top ten. These data come from a study of blood T cells in healthy people across ages. Study-wide points: Age showed a roughly linear inverse relationship with TCR beta diversity per million T cells. A greater number of naive CD4+ cells and higher diversity distinguished long-lived donors from aged donors.

This sample also appeared in a second study, on T cells of mothers and their children.

Material for sequencing was blood. The sequence derives from a boy aged 5-17 years in good health. The chain links TRBV7-2 to TRBJ1-4; tentatively, D is TRBD1 (5 bases). The CDR3, as DNA: TGTGCCAGCAAGGGAGGGGCGGCAACTAATGAAAAACTGTTTTTT. Protein: CASKGGAATNEKLFF.